These T cell receptor beta chains were read from a single sample in a study of shared clonotypes between healthy human individuals. Assay: immunoSEQ multiplex PCR; the TCRdb copy retains only in-frame clones and omits some. The repertoire consists of about 480,000 clones, with roughly 79% occurring once and the leading ten covering around 13%. Sequencing was done on a sample of PBMCs. Receptor source: a woman aged 40 to 50 in good health. Some clones in this sample may be carry-over from other donors' samples. The CDR3 runs from the conserved cysteine through the conserved F or W. The order of the fields is V gene, J gene, clone size, D gene, CDR3 DNA, CDR3 protein. A D gene is named only where the DNA matches it firmly. Clone size is not always given. Where it is, it says once, few, many or a class for expanded clones.

TRBV7-3,TRBJ2-5,.,TRBD2,TGTGCCAGCAGACGACTAGCGGGAGAGACCCAGTACTTC,CASRRLAGETQYF
TRBV6-6,TRBJ2-1,.,TRBD2,TGTGCCAGCAGTATCGAACTAGCGGGAGCCTACAATGAGCAGTTCTTC,CASSIELAGAYNEQFF
TRBV7-3,TRBJ1-1,.,.,TGTGCCAGCAGCTTAGACGGGGATTCCGAAGCTTTCTTT,CASSLDGDSEAFF
TRBV11-2,TRBJ2-5,once,.,TGTGCCAGCAGCTTAGGAGCTGTTGAGACCCAGTACTTC,CASSLGAVETQYF
TRBV30,TRBJ1-6,.,TRBD1,TGTGCCTGGAGTGTACAGAGGGGGCGGGTCTCACCCCTCCACTTT,CAWSVQRGRVSPLHF
TRBV6-6,TRBJ1-5,medium-sized,.,TGTGCCAGCAGTTACGGGACGGAGAATCAGCCCCAGCATTTT,CASSYGTENQPQHF
TRBV7-9,TRBJ1-4,.,.,TGTGCCAGCAGCTTCCTCGGGTCGGGGGGCGCTGAAAAACTGTTTTTT,CASSFLGSGGAEKLFF
TRBV6-1,TRBJ1-2,few,.,TGTGCCAGCAGCCTCGGGCCCGCCGTGAGTGGCTACACCTTC,CASSLGPAVSGYTF
TRBV28,TRBJ1-4,once,.,TGTGCCAGCAGTACGCATAATGAAAAACTGTTTTTT,CASSTHNEKLFF
TRBV27,TRBJ2-7,.,TRBD1,TGTGCCAGCAGCCCTCACAGGGGGCCCATTTACGAGCAGTACTTC,CASSPHRGPIYEQYF
TRBV5-1,TRBJ2-1,.,.,TGCGCCAGCAGCACCCCATACGGGGGAGCTACTTCCTACAATGAGCAGTTCTTC,CASSTPYGGATSYNEQFF
TRBV5-1,TRBJ1-5,.,TRBD1,TGCGCCAGCAGCTTGGGGGCAGGGGGCGAGGGACAGCCCCAGCATTTT,CASSLGAGGEGQPQHF
TRBV10-3,TRBJ2-5,.,TRBD1,TGTGCCACCACGACAGGGGCTCAAGAGACCCAGTACTTC,CATTTGAQETQYF
TRBV5-1,TRBJ2-2,few,.,TGCGCCAGCAGTCGGGAGACGAACACCGGGGAGCTGTTTTTT,CASSRETNTGELFF
TRBV5-1,TRBJ2-1,many,TRBD2,TGCGCCAGCAGCTTGAGTCTAGCGGGGAACAATGAGCAGTTCTTC,CASSLSLAGNNEQFF
TRBV27,TRBJ2-7,once,.,TGTGCCAGCAGTCCACAGACAGGCCCCTACGAGCAGTACTTC,CASSPQTGPYEQYF
TRBV5-4,TRBJ2-2,.,.,TGTGCCAGCAGCTTGGCTTCGGCGAGACCCACCGGGGAGCTGTTTTTT,CASSLASARPTGELFF
TRBV2,TRBJ2-1,.,.,TGTGCCAGCAGCCCCTTTGGTTCCTACAATGAGCAGTTCTTC,CASSPFGSYNEQFF
TRBV19,TRBJ2-2,once,TRBD1,TGTGCCAGTAAGCCCGGACAGGGCACCGGGGAGCTGTTTTTT,CASKPGQGTGELFF
TRBV20-1,TRBJ1-2,.,.,TGCAGGACCCAACGGGGTGACGGCTACACCTTC,CRTQRGDGYTF
TRBV10-3,TRBJ2-1,.,.,TGTGCCATCAGTGAGTCGGGGGACCCCCAGCAGTTCTTC,CAISESGDPQQFF
TRBV5-1,TRBJ2-5,.,.,TGCGCCAGCAGCTCCCTCGGGAGACAAGAGACCCAGTACTTC,CASSSLGRQETQYF
TRBV9,TRBJ2-1,.,.,TGTGCCAGCACCCCCGGGCGCTTGACCTACAATGAGCAGTTCTTC,CASTPGRLTYNEQFF
TRBV7-9,TRBJ2-2,once,.,TGTGCCAGCGGGGACCTCCCAAGGGCCGGGGAGCTGTTTTTT,CASGDLPRAGELFF
TRBV5-1,TRBJ2-6,.,TRBD1,TGCGCCAGCAGCTTTGGTGGACAGGGGCGCTCTGGGGCCAACGTCCTGACTTTC,CASSFGGQGRSGANVLTF
TRBV7-9,TRBJ2-7,.,TRBD2,TGTGCCAGCAGCTACCGCACCACTAGCGGGAGGGCCTCAGGCTACGAGCAGTACTTC,CASSYRTTSGRASGYEQYF
TRBV4-2,TRBJ2-3,.,TRBD2,TGTGCCAGCAGCCAAGAGGGGACTAGCCCGAGGACAGATACGCAGTATTTT,CASSQEGTSPRTDTQYF
TRBV4-2,TRBJ1-3,.,TRBD1,TGTGCCAGCAGCCAAGGGGGGACAGGAGTGACGGGAAACACCATATATTTT,CASSQGGTGVTGNTIYF
TRBV28,TRBJ1-5,few,TRBD1,TGTGCCAGCAGTTCACAGGGGGTTGGTAGCAATCAGCCCCAGCATTTT,CASSSQGVGSNQPQHF
TRBV2,TRBJ2-7,.,.,TGTGCCAGCACCCAAAGGGACGGAGCCTACGAGCAGTACTTC,CASTQRDGAYEQYF
TRBV5-1,TRBJ1-3,.,.,TGCGCCAGCAGCTTGGAAGGCTCTGGAAACACCATATATTTT,CASSLEGSGNTIYF
TRBV7-8,TRBJ1-1,few,.,TGTGCCAGCCTCCGAACTCGGGCCGGGACGCATTATGAAGCTTTCTTT,CASLRTRAGTHYEAFF
TRBV6-1,TRBJ2-7,.,.,TGTGCCAGCAGTGGAGTGTTCAGGACGAGATACGAGCAGTACTTC,CASSGVFRTRYEQYF
TRBV28,TRBJ2-7,.,.,TGTGCCAGCGGCTTGTATTCCTACGAGCAGTACTTC,CASGLYSYEQYF
TRBV10-3,TRBJ2-7,.,TRBD1,TGTGCCATCGCGGACAGGGGGCGCGACGAGCAGTACTTC,CAIADRGRDEQYF
TRBV15,TRBJ2-5,.,.,TGTGCCACCAGCAGAGCCCAGGCTCTGAGTGAGGAGACCCAGTACTTC,CATSRAQALSEETQYF
TRBV5-7,TRBJ1-1,.,.,TGTGCCAGCAGCTTGGAAGGGAACACTGAAGCTTTCTTT,CASSLEGNTEAFF
TRBV30,TRBJ2-1,few,.,TGTGCCTGGAGCGGATACAATGAGCAGTTCTTC,CAWSGYNEQFF
TRBV28,TRBJ2-1,once,.,TGTGCCAGCAGCACTTTTAATGAGCAGTTCTTC,CASSTFNEQFF
TRBV19,TRBJ2-1,.,TRBD2,TGTGCCAGTAGTCCCTTAGCGGGAACCGGCAATGAGCAGTTCTTC,CASSPLAGTGNEQFF
TRBV9,TRBJ2-1,.,.,TGTGCCAGCACCTCAGGGGGGGGCTGGGGTGGCGATGAGCAGTTCTTC,CASTSGGGWGGDEQFF
TRBV5-4,TRBJ2-7,.,.,TGTGCCAGCAGCTTGGGACGGGAGCTCCCCCCCTACGAGCAGTACTTC,CASSLGRELPPYEQYF
TRBV2,TRBJ1-5,.,.,TGTGCCAGCGGGTACGGGTTTGGCAATCAGCCCCAGCATTTT,CASGYGFGNQPQHF
TRBV27,TRBJ2-3,.,TRBD2,TGTGCCAGCAGTCCGGGGGCGGGAGGGCCCACAGATACGCAGTATTTT,CASSPGAGGPTDTQYF
TRBV11-3,TRBJ2-7,.,TRBD1,TGTGCCAGCAGCTTAGGACAGGGGACCTACGAGCAGTACTTC,CASSLGQGTYEQYF
TRBV4-1,TRBJ2-6,.,.,TGCGCCAGCAGCCGGGGCAGGGCGTCCGGGGCCAACGTCCTGACTTTC,CASSRGRASGANVLTF
TRBV28,TRBJ2-7,.,.,TGTGCCAGCAGTTCTAACAGAATAAACTACGAGCAGTACTTC,CASSSNRINYEQYF
TRBV7-2,TRBJ1-1,few,.,TGTGCCAGCAGTCAAACGCAAGGCACTGAAGCTTTCTTT,CASSQTQGTEAFF
TRBV5-4,TRBJ2-3,.,TRBD2,TGTGCCAGCAGCCCGCGACTAGCGGGAGAACTGGGCACAGATACGCAGTATTTT,CASSPRLAGELGTDTQYF
TRBV7-9,TRBJ1-1,.,TRBD1,TGTGCCAGCAGCTTAGCGCGGGGGACAGGGATGGGGAACACTGAAGCTTTCTTT,CASSLARGTGMGNTEAFF
TRBV30,TRBJ2-7,.,.,TGTGCCTGGAGCGACCTCTTTGGGCAACACGAGCAGTACTTC,CAWSDLFGQHEQYF
TRBV10-3,TRBJ1-1,.,.,TGTGCCATCTGGGACCCTCTGAACACTGAAGCTTTCTTT,CAIWDPLNTEAFF
TRBV9,TRBJ2-5,.,.,TGTGCCAGCAGCCCAACGGCTTTGACACAAGAGACCCAGTACTTC,CASSPTALTQETQYF
TRBV15,TRBJ1-3,many,TRBD1,TGTGCCACCAGCACAGACAGGGCGGCTGGAAACACCATATATTTT,CATSTDRAAGNTIYF
TRBV29-1,TRBJ1-5,.,TRBD1,TGCAGCGCTCTAGGAAGAGAGAGACAGGGGGCGCATGCCGGCAATCAGCTCCAGCATTTT,CSALGRERQGAHAGNQLQHF
TRBV18,TRBJ2-7,.,.,TGTGCCAGCTCTTCCGCCCAAGGCAGCTACGAGCAGTACTTC,CASSSAQGSYEQYF
TRBV2,TRBJ2-2,.,TRBD1,TGTGCCAGCAGTATGACAGGGGTCGGGGAGCTGTTTTTT,CASSMTGVGELFF